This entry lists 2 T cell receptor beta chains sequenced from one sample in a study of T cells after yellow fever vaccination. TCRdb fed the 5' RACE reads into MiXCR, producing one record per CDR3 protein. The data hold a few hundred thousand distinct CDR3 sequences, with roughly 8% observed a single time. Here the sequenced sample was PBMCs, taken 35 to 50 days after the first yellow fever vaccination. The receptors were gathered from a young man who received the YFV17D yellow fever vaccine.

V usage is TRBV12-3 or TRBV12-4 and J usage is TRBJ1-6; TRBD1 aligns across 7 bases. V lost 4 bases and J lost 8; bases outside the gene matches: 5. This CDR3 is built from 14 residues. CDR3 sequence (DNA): TGTGCCAGCAGTTCCCGACAGGGCGATTCACCCCTCCACTTT. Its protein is CASSSRQGDSPLHF.

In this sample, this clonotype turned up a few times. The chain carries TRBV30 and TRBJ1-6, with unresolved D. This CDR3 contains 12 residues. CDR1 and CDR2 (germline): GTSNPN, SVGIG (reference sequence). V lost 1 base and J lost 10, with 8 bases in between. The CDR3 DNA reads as TGTGCCTGGAGTGCCCTCGGGTCACCCCTCCACTTT. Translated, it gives CAWSALGSPLHF.